Sequencing of this T cell receptor beta chain was carried out in a study of T-cell reconstitution after alpha-beta-depleted transplantation in children. TCRbeta library preparation incorporated unique molecular identifiers. TCRdb re-called the PCR reads with MiXCR, one entry per CDR3 protein. The sample has approximately 200,000 distinct CDR3 sequences; more than 12% are singletons. Germline V lookup: CDR1 SGHRS, CDR2 YFSETQ. This CDR3 comprises 15 residues. V lost 9 bases and J lost 4, with 22 bases in between. The chain combines TRBV5-1 with TRBJ2-5; tentative D call: TRBD2 (6 bases). The clonotype was recovered from a human donor who donated a stem cell graft to a child with acute lymphoblastic leukemia. Sequences were derived from PBMCs from the stem cell graft donor, sampled from the stem cell graft. CDR3: CATAPGTPRGETQYF. The CDR3, as DNA: TGCGCCACCGCCCCCGGGACTCCACGCGGAGAGACCCAGTACTTC. Together with reference TRBV5-1 and TRBJ2-5, the CDR3 gives the full variable domain: KAGVTQTPRYLIKTRGQQVTLSCSPISGHRSVSWYQQTPGQGLQFLFEYFSETQRNKGNFPGRFSGRQFSNSRSEMNVSTLELGDSALYLCATAPGTPRGETQYFGPGTRLLVL.